The next 25 T cell receptor beta chains were all read from a single sample in a study of T cells expressing NK-cell markers. Each CDR3 protein gets one entry in TCRdb, which reprocessed the 5' RACE reads and gives no DNA. This sample contains roughly 380,000 distinct CDR3 sequences. Material for sequencing was blood T cells: a sorted CD56 or NKG2C T cell subset, CD4+ or CD8+ T cells, or bulk PBMC T cells (not recorded which). Receptors were obtained from a man between 18 and 69 years old in good health.

The chain links TRBV9 to TRBJ2-3; TCRdb calls TRBD2, which cannot be checked without DNA. The germline V gene encodes CDR1 SGDLS and CDR2 YYNGEE. The CDR3 contains 17 residues. The CDR3 reads CASSRIRTSGFGDTQYF. Using reference TRBV9 and TRBJ2-3 for the parts outside the CDR3, the full variable domain is DSGVTQTPKHLITATGQRVTLRCSPRSGDLSVYWYQQSLDQGLQFLIQYYNGEERAKGNILERFSAQQFPDLHSELNLSSLELGDSALYFCASSRIRTSGFGDTQYFGPGTRLTVL.

V usage is TRBV11-3 and J usage is TRBJ2-1; TCRdb reports TRBD1, a call that lacks DNA to check it against. CDR1 SGHNT and CDR2 YENEEA come from the germline V gene. The CDR3 is 15 amino acids. The CDR3 loop is CASSLEPGLYNEQFF.

V is TRBV5-1 and J is TRBJ2-6. This CDR3 spans 14 amino acids. Germline V gene sequence: CDR1 SGHRS, CDR2 YFSETQ. The chain's CDR3 is CASGWASGANVLTF.

The chain employs TRBV7-2 and TRBJ2-5; TCRdb outputs TRBD2, but without DNA this stays unchecked. This CDR3 spans 15 amino acids. From germline, CDR1 is SGHTA and CDR2 FQGNSA. CDR3 residues: CASSLSFERKETQYF.

V gene TRBV2 combines with J gene TRBJ2-2; TCRdb's assignment of TRBD1 cannot be checked, as there is no DNA. In germline, CDR1 is SNHLY, CDR2 FYNNEI. The CDR3 has 16 amino acids. The CDR3 sequence: CASSEGLGGTSGELFF.

This sequence joins TRBV7-2 and TRBJ2-2. Germline V gives CDR1 SGHTA, CDR2 FQGNSA. This CDR3 has 15 residues. This CDR3 is CASSFSFSNTGELFF.

CDR3 loop: CASTFGTGGITEAFF. This chain uses TRBV28 with TRBJ1-1; TCRdb calls TRBD1, which cannot be checked without DNA. Germline V CDR1 and CDR2: MDHEN, SYDVKM. This CDR3 spans 15 amino acids.

V and J are TRBV9 and TRBJ2-1; TCRdb names TRBD2, which stays unverified in the absence of DNA. Germline CDR1 SGDLS, CDR2 YYNGEE. The CDR3 length is 13 residues. The CDR3 reads CASSPQAGDEQFF.

The chain combines TRBV20-1 with TRBJ2-5. Germline assignment: CDR1 DFQATT and CDR2 SNEGSKA (reference sequence). The CDR3 loop spans 15 amino acids. The CDR3 loop is CSARDGSSLMETQYF.

V usage is TRBV5-1 and J usage is TRBJ1-4; lacking DNA, the TRBD1 call made by TCRdb goes unchecked. The germline V gene encodes CDR1 SGHRS and CDR2 YFSETQ. The CDR3 extends over 16 amino acids. CDR3 region: CASSPTGTATNEKLFF.

The chain combines TRBV5-1 with TRBJ1-2. The germline V gene encodes CDR1 SGHRS and CDR2 YFSETQ. The CDR3 loop spans 14 amino acids. The CDR3 spells CASSLSGDNYGYTF. Together with reference TRBV5-1 and TRBJ1-2, the CDR3 gives the full variable domain: KAGVTQTPRYLIKTRGQQVTLSCSPISGHRSVSWYQQTPGQGLQFLFEYFSETQRNKGNFPGRFSGRQFSNSRSEMNVSTLELGDSALYLCASSLSGDNYGYTFGSGTRLTVV.

V and J are TRBV29-1 and TRBJ2-1; TCRdb designates TRBD2, a call that cannot be tested without DNA. The CDR3 spans 16 residues. Germline-derived CDR1 and CDR2 are SQVTM and ANQGSEA. The CDR3 is CSVIAGGPISYNEQFF.

This chain links TRBV7-2 with TRBJ1-6. The length of the CDR3 is 16 residues. Germline V gene lookup returns CDR1 SGHTA and CDR2 FQGNSA. The CDR3 region is CASSLGVGTANSPLHF.

V gene TRBV20-1 combines with J gene TRBJ1-1; TCRdb proposes TRBD1, but this gene call is untestable without DNA. CDR1 and CDR2 (germline): DFQATT, SNEGSKA (reference sequence). This CDR3 is built from 16 residues. The CDR3 spells CSARDLVRGVGTEAFF.

The chain links TRBV7-2 to TRBJ2-1; TCRdb gives TRBD2 as the D gene, but with no DNA this cannot be confirmed. Looked up from germline, CDR1 is SGHTA and CDR2 is FQGNSA. The CDR3 is made up of 15 amino acids. CDR3 residues: CASSPRGPTYNEQFF.

The chain couples TRBV14 to TRBJ2-2; with no DNA, the TCRdb D assignment of TRBD1 cannot be verified. The germline gives CDR1 SGHDN, CDR2 FVKESK. This CDR3 is 16 amino acids long. The CDR3: CASSKWDRPNTGELFF.

The chain links TRBV5-1 to TRBJ2-3; the TCRdb D gene call, TRBD1, has no DNA to confirm it. The germline V gene has CDR1 SGHRS and CDR2 YFSETQ. The CDR3 loop spans 15 amino acids. CDR3 region: CASSNRDRDLNTQYF.

This chain links TRBV3-1 with TRBJ2-7; TCRdb outputs TRBD2, but without DNA this stays unchecked. The CDR3 has 14 residues. CDR1 LGHDT and CDR2 YNNKEL come from the germline V gene (reference sequence). The chain's CDR3 is CATRLRVPDYEQYF.

The V and J genes are TRBV12-3 or TRBV12-4 and TRBJ2-4; TCRdb's D gene call, TRBD1, goes unchecked for lack of DNA. CDR3 length equals 15 residues. The CDR3 spells CASSLAGAAKNIQYF.

The chain uses TRBV7-9 and TRBJ2-2. This CDR3 comprises 16 residues. Germline values: CDR1 SEHNR, CDR2 FQNEAQ (reference sequence). CDR3 in amino acids: CASSLEGRLPTGELFF.

The CDR3 is CASPGKKKASAGTGELFF. This chain joins TRBV18 and TRBJ2-2; TCRdb selects TRBD1, and the lack of DNA leaves this call unchecked. Germline lookup yields CDR1 KGHSH and CDR2 LQKENI. The CDR3 has 18 amino acids.

This rearrangement joins TRBV9 to TRBJ2-1. Germline assignment: CDR1 SGDLS and CDR2 YYNGEE. CDR3 length: 12 residues. The CDR3 loop reads CASSVDPNEQFF.

This rearrangement joins TRBV6-5 to TRBJ1-2; TCRdb designates TRBD1, a call that cannot be tested without DNA. CDR3 length equals 14 residues. The germline V gene has CDR1 MNHEY and CDR2 SVGAGI. The CDR3 here is CASSSGGRSNGYTF.

The genes are TRBV7-6 and TRBJ1-2; TCRdb reports TRBD1, a call that lacks DNA to check it against. The V gene's germline CDR1 is SGHVS and CDR2 FNYEAQ. The CDR3 extends over 14 amino acids. Here the CDR3 reads CASSRTGGGYGYTF.

The chain employs TRBV2 and TRBJ1-1. Germline V gene lookup returns CDR1 SNHLY and CDR2 FYNNEI. The CDR3 length is 14 residues. This CDR3 reads CASKFSLGNTEAFF.